This T cell receptor (beta chain) was recovered during a study of T cells expressing NK-cell markers. Findings and limits, study-wide: In several donors, these clonotypes also led the CD3+CD56-NKG2C+ fraction.

TCRdb derives one entry per CDR3 protein from the 5' RACE reads, leaving out DNA. Here the sample table reports 200,000 to 300,000 distinct CDR3 sequences. Concerning this clonotype: Antigen specificity is unknown.

The TCR originated in a man in his late teens or twenties in good health. Sequenced sample: blood T cells: a sorted CD56 or NKG2C T cell subset, CD4+ or CD8+ T cells, or bulk PBMC T cells (not recorded which).

The CDR3 is CASSPPGLAGGGSDTQYF. The chain carries TRBV11-2 and TRBJ2-3; TCRdb names TRBD2, which stays unverified in the absence of DNA. This CDR3 has 18 residues. Per the germline V gene, CDR1 is SGHAT and CDR2 is FQNNGV.